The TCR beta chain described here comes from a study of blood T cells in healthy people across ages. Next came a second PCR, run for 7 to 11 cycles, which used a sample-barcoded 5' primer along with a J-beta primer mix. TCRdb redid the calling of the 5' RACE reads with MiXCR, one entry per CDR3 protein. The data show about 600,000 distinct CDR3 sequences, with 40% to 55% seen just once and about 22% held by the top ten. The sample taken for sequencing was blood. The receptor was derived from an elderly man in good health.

CDR3 sequence reads: CSAPGGGGYNSPLHF. The CDR3 DNA reads as TGCAGTGCTCCGGGTGGTGGGGGGTATAATTCACCCCTCCACTTT. The rearrangement joins TRBV20-1 to TRBJ1-6; tentative D call: TRBD1 (5 bases). Deletions cut 5 bases from V and 4 bases from J, with 15 bases between. Germline-derived CDR1 and CDR2 are DFQATT and SNEGSKA (reference sequence). The CDR3 is 15 residues long.